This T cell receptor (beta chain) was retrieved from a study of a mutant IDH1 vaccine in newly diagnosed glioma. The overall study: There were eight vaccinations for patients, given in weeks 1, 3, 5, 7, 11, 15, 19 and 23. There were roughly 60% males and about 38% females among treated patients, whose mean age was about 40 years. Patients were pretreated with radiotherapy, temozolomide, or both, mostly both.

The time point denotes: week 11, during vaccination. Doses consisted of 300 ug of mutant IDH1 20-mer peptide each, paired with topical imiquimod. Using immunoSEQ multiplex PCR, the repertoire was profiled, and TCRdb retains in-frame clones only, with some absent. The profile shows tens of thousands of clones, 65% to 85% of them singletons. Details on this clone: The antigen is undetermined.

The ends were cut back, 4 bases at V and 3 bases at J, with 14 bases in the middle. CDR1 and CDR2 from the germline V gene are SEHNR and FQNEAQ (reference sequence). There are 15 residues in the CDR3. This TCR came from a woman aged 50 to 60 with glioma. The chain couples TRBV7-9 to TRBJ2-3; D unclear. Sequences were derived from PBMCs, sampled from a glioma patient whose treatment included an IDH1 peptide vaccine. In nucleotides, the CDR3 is TGTGCCAGCAGCTCCCTGGTGGAAGTTACAGATACGCAGTATTTT. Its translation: CASSSLVEVTDTQYF.